Below, 10 T cell receptor beta chains from the same sample are listed, as sequenced in a study of blood T cell repertoires in COVID-19. Assay: immunoSEQ multiplex PCR; the TCRdb copy retains only in-frame clones and omits some. The sample contains 150,000 or so clones, 70% to 85% of which appear only once. Input material: peripheral blood. The receptors come from a woman aged 40 to 49 with COVID-19, enrolled during active disease.

This chain links TRBV28 with TRBJ2-7, with D unclear. The CDR3 runs 16 residues. V shed 5 bases and J shed 2 bases, with 19 bases lying between them. From germline, CDR1 is MDHEN and CDR2 SYDVKM. DNA of the CDR3: TGTGCCAGCAGTAAACCGGTTGACACTCACGCCTACGAGCAGTACTTC. This gives the protein CASSKPVDTHAYEQYF. Complete variable domain (other parts from reference TRBV28 and TRBJ2-7): DVKVTQSSRYLVKRTGEKVFLECVQDMDHENMFWYRQDPGLGLRLIYFSYDVKMKEKGDIPEGYSVSREKKERFSLILESASTNQTSMYLCASSKPVDTHAYEQYFGPGTRLTVT.

The chain links TRBV7-8 to TRBJ2-5; the match to TRBD2 covers 11 bases. Germline CDR1 SGHVS, CDR2 FQNEAQ. The CDR3 covers 16 residues. V lost 5 bases, J lost 2 bases, and 7 bases stayed unmatched. The DNA for the CDR3 is TGTGCCAGCAGCCAAAGACTAGCGGGAAAACAAGAGACCCAGTACTTC. This codes for CASSQRLAGKQETQYF.

V and J are TRBV2 and TRBJ2-7; TRBD1 aligns across 9 bases. V lost 7 bases, J lost 2 bases, and 6 bases stayed unmatched. The V gene's germline CDR1 is SNHLY and CDR2 FYNNEI. The CDR3 is 14 amino acids. CDR3 loop: CASNGRDRAYEQYF. The CDR3 DNA reads TGTGCCAGCAACGGCCGGGACAGGGCCTACGAGCAGTACTTC. Based on the CDR3 plus reference TRBV2 and TRBJ2-7, the full variable domain is EPEVTQTPSHQVTQMGQEVILRCVPISNHLYFYWYRQILGQKVEFLVSFYNNEISEKSEIFDDQFSVERPDGSNFTLKIRSTKLEDSAMYFCASNGRDRAYEQYFGPGTRLTVT.

The V call is TRBV5-4, the J call TRBJ2-3; D gene ambiguous. Trimming removed 1 base at V and 6 bases at J, with 9 bases between. This CDR3 contains 13 residues. Germline values: CDR1 SGHNT, CDR2 YYREEE (reference sequence). The DNA for the CDR3 is TGTGCCAGCAGCTTGAACCTTGAGGATACGCAGTATTTT. Its protein is CASSLNLEDTQYF.

This clone was observed a single time. The V gene is TRBV29-1, the J gene TRBJ1-2; weak D call: TRBD1 (5 bases). V lost 7 bases to trimming and J lost 8 bases, with 14 bases between them. The CDR3 contains 11 residues. Germline V gene data show CDR1 as SQVTM and CDR2 as ANQGSEA. The CDR3 spells CSAVGLEGYTF. DNA of the CDR3: TGCAGCGCAGTGGGACTTGAAGGCTACACCTTC.

This clone occurred once. The rearrangement links TRBV5-1 to TRBJ2-1, with a tentative D call TRBD2 (5 bases). V was shortened by 0 bases and J by 5 bases, with 15 bases between the two germline ends. Germline CDR1 and CDR2: SGHRS and YFSETQ. This CDR3 has 16 amino acids. The CDR3 here is CASSLAVRGDNNEQFF. CDR3 in DNA: TGCGCCAGCAGCTTGGCCGTTCGGGGAGATAACAATGAGCAGTTCTTC.

V and J are TRBV11-3 and TRBJ2-3; 8 bases map to TRBD1. Per the germline V gene, CDR1 is SGHNT and CDR2 is YENEEA. The CDR3 runs to 15 residues. Losses at the gene ends were 5 bases for V and 4 bases for J; bases not matched to a gene: 8. The CDR3 region has the DNA TGTGCCAGCAGCAAACGACAGGACAGGGCAGATACGCAGTATTTT. Translation gives CASSKRQDRADTQYF.

The V and J genes are TRBV27 and TRBJ1-5; possibly TRBD1 for D (6 bases). Between the trimmed V and J ends, which lost 4 bases and 2 bases, there was a span of 9 bases. From germline, CDR1 is MNHEY and CDR2 SMNVEV (reference sequence). CDR3 length equals 14 residues. CDR3: CASSSRQGNQPQHF. CDR3 coding DNA: TGTGCCAGCAGTTCCCGACAGGGCAATCAGCCCCAGCATTTT.

V usage is TRBV30 and J usage is TRBJ1-6; D is unresolved. Per germline, CDR1 GTSNPN and CDR2 SVGIG (reference sequence). V lost 3 bases, J lost 7 bases, and 10 bases lay in between. This CDR3 has 13 amino acids. CDR3 sequence (DNA): TGTGCCTGGAGGGGTCAGGTCAATTCACCCCTCCACTTT. Protein sequence: CAWRGQVNSPLHF.

The chain combines TRBV3-1 (or the pseudogene TRBV3-2) with TRBJ2-3; TRBD2 agrees at 12 bases. There are 17 residues in the CDR3. J gave up 6 bases and V 0 bases, and 7 bases lay outside the gene matches. Germline V lookup: CDR1 LGHDT, CDR2 YNNKEL (reference sequence). Here the CDR3 DNA reads TGTGCCAGCAGCCAAGATAGACTAGCGGGAGTAGGGGATACGCAGTATTTT. It encodes CASSQDRLAGVGDTQYF.